The following is a TCR beta chain sequence with its context. This clone has a handful of counts. This receptor's antigen is unknown. Base-call qualities are not available, and no considerably larger clone is one nucleotide away. Cells in the mixed lymphocyte reaction were cultured together at 37 degrees C for about 6 days. Responder PBMCs were labelled with CFSE and stimulator PBMCs with Violet Dye, then combined at a 1:1 ratio. Sorted unstimulated T cells and proliferating T cells recovered from mixed lymphocyte reactions were subjected to TCRbeta CDR3 sequencing. Fresh whole blood from more than 9 HLA-typed healthy donors served as the source for isolating PBMCs. After the mixed lymphocyte reaction, proliferating CFSE-low responder T cells were FACS-sorted for TCR sequencing. Library prep was done by the immunoSEQ multiplex PCR assay. Approximately 10^5 TCR templates per sample were assayed on the deep sequencing platform. Genomic DNA extracted from sorted T cells was used for TCRbeta CDR3 sequencing. On the authors' methods: Clonal analysis of TCRbeta CDR3 data was done in the R programming language. Alloreactive CD4+ and CD8+ clones were defined by comparing unstimulated samples with post-reaction CFSE-low samples. Regulatory or non-regulatory origin of alloreactive CD4+ clones was assigned by matching sequences to the sorted unstimulated Treg and non-Treg repertoires. TCRdb obtained this table from immuneACCESS and retained in-frame rearrangements with V and J assigned. These tables miss some clones; where compared with another copy, unresolved V genes account for less than half of the shortfall, and the remainder is unexplained. The V and J calls and the clone size are those of that table, but D and trimming were determined from the DNA. This sample holds more than 12,000 clones; less than 50% were observed only once. Over 6% of the sample goes to the ten largest clones.

The entry originates in a study of siplizumab effects on memory and regulatory T cells (dated by TCRdb to the late 2010s). Background for the entire study: Across about eight responder-stimulator pairs, mixed lymphocyte reactions were run as pairs, approximately 1 with siplizumab at 0.75 to 1 ug/mL and approximately 1 without drug. The study looked at the effect of siplizumab, an anti-CD2 antibody, on alloreactive T-cell subsets in allogeneic mixed lymphocyte reactions made from human PBMCs. General study outcomes and caveats: The suppressive function of proliferating Tregs from siplizumab cultures was not functionally confirmed. Because sequences below about 10^-5 frequency were poorly captured, only a minor fraction of alloreactive clones could be mapped to unstimulated subsets. In reactions with siplizumab, an average of about 62% of mappable alloreactive CD4+ clones were Treg-derived, compared with 26.9% in control reactions. Compared with memory T cells, unstimulated naive T cells appeared more diverse, and naive cells seemed to make a substantial contribution to the alloresponse. Siplizumab significantly lowered the cumulative frequency of alloreactive sequences that could be traced to unstimulated CD4+ memory T cells. A naive or memory phenotype could not be assigned to roughly 75-96% of proliferating CD4+ or CD8+ clones.

From the cysteine up to the phenylalanine, the CDR3 has a length of 16 residues. The read is trimmed to its CDR3 DNA, 48 bases read in frame from base 1. Taken from the germline V gene, the CDR1 and CDR2 loops are SGHRS and YFSETQ. Trimming at the junction amounts to 4 bases on V and 4 bases on J, and the germline ends lie 17 bases apart. This chain joins TRBV5-1 to TRBJ2-2; a weak D assignment points to TRBD1 (5 bases agree). The sample consisted of CFSE-low (dividing) CD4+ T cells sorted from an allogeneic mixed lymphocyte reaction. This clonotype originated in a human donor in good health; the cells came from an allogeneic mixed lymphocyte reaction. Some clones in this sample may be carry-over from other donors' samples. The CDR3 region: CASSPGWGIGTGELFF. The nucleotide sequence reads as follows: TGCGCCAGCAGCCCCGGGTGGGGCATTGGCACCGGGGAGCTGTTTTTT. With the portions outside the CDR3 filled from the reference TRBV5-1 and TRBJ2-2 genes, the complete variable region becomes KAGVTQTPRYLIKTRGQQVTLSCSPISGHRSVSWYQQTPGQGLQFLFEYFSETQRNKGNFPGRFSGRQFSNSRSEMNVSTLELGDSALYLCASSPGWGIGTGELFFGEGSRLTVL.